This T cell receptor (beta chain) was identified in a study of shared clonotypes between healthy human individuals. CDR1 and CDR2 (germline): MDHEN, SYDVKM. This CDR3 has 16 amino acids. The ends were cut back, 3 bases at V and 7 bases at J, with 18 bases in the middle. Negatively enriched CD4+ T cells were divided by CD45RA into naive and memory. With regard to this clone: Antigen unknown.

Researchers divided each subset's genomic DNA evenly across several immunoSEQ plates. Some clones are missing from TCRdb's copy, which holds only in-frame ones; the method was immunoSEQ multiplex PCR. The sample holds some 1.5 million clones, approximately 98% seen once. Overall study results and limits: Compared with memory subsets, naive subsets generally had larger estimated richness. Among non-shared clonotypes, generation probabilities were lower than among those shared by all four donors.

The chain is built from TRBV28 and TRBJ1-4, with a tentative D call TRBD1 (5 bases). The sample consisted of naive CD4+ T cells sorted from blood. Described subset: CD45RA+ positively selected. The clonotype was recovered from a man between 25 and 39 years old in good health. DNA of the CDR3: TGTGCCAGCAGTTTCCCAGGGCGAGGACTGGTTGAAAAACTGTTTTTT. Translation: CASSFPGRGLVEKLFF.